Listed here are 30 T cell receptor beta chains from one sample, sequenced in a study of regulatory T cells in long-lasting Graves disease. Indicated time point: newly diagnosed GD, antithyroid drugs for less than 3 months. PBMC RNA served as the TCR library source. CDR3 regions were amplified by Arm-PCR using iRepertoire HTBI primers to build TCR beta libraries. MiXCR, run by TCRdb on the multiplex PCR reads, gives a single entry per CDR3 protein. Altogether fewer than 350,000 distinct CDR3 sequences are present, 18% being singletons, with the ten largest covering around 36%. Here the sequenced sample was peripheral blood mononuclear cells (PBMCs), taken at new diagnosis, from a patient treated with antithyroid drugs. The receptor set was obtained from a female donor with Graves disease.

This clonotype was seen at least ten times. The chain has TRBV9 and TRBJ1-1, with D possibly matching TRBD1 (5 bases). Per germline, CDR1 SGDLS and CDR2 YYNGEE. This CDR3 comprises 15 residues. The V and J ends lost 4 bases and 3 bases respectively, with 16 bases between them. The CDR3 DNA reads TGTGCCAGCAGCTCCCGGCAGGGCGAGGACACTGAAGCTTTCTTT. Translating gives CASSSRQGEDTEAFF.

This clonotype was seen at least ten times. V and J are TRBV12-3 or TRBV12-4 and TRBJ2-2; perhaps D is TRBD1 or TRBD2 (5 bases each). This CDR3 has 13 amino acids. V lost 8 bases, J lost 6 bases, and 13 bases lay in between. CDR3 region: CASGSGTPGELFF. CDR3 bases: TGTGCCAGCGGGTCAGGGACCCCCGGGGAGCTGTTTTTT.

This clonotype was seen ten or more times. The chain links TRBV28 to TRBJ2-3; maybe TRBD1 (5 bases). V gave up 4 bases and J gave up 0 bases, with 20 bases separating them. The CDR3 contains 18 residues. Germline assignment: CDR1 MDHEN and CDR2 SYDVKM. The CDR3 region is CASSSISPVRASTDTQYF. The CDR3, as DNA: TGTGCCAGCAGTTCCATATCCCCCGTCAGGGCGAGCACAGATACGCAGTATTTT.

This clonotype was detected only a few times. J is TRBJ2-1 and V is TRBV9; 7 bases are a match to TRBD2. V lost 0 bases, J lost 7 bases, and 4 bases stayed unmatched. The CDR3 is 14 residues long. The V gene's germline CDR1 is SGDLS and CDR2 YYNGEE. The CDR3 DNA sequence: TGTGCCAGCAGCGTAGGACTAGCTTATAATGAGCAGTTCTTC. This gives the protein CASSVGLAYNEQFF.

The chain carries TRBV24-1 and TRBJ2-7; no reliable D call. Trimming pared 3 bases from V and 3 bases from J, leaving 11 bases between. Germline CDR1 KGHDR, CDR2 SFDVKD. CDR3 length: 14 amino acids. CDR3 in amino acids: CATSDSPPSYEQYF. The CDR3 region has the DNA TGTGCCACCAGTGATAGCCCCCCAAGCTACGAGCAGTACTTC.

This clonotype was counted at least ten times. The rearrangement links TRBV30 to TRBJ1-5; the match to TRBD1 covers 8 bases. The germline gives CDR1 GTSNPN, CDR2 SVGIG (reference sequence). This CDR3 contains 14 residues. Trimming at V came to 5 bases and at J to 2 bases, leaving 5 bases not matched to a gene. CDR3 region: CAWSQGVGNQPQHF. In nucleotides, the CDR3 is TGTGCCTGGTCACAGGGGGTAGGCAATCAGCCCCAGCATTTT.

This clonotype was counted at least ten times. As DNA, the CDR3 is TGTGCCATCAGTGAGGACCCGGGAGGCCCCAGGACCGAGCAGTACTTC. Translated, it gives CAISEDPGGPRTEQYF. This chain uses TRBV10-3 with TRBJ2-7, with TRBD2 identical over 7 bases. After removal of 2 bases from V and 6 bases from J, the junction contained 13 bases not matched to a gene. The CDR3 extends over 16 amino acids. Germline lookup yields CDR1 ENHRY and CDR2 SYGVKD.

There are a few counts of this clonotype. A far larger clone is just one base off, so this is likely a read error. No DNA is shown, since the ends of the CDR3 on it are uncertain; the CDR3 is the one TCRdb lists. This chain uses TRBV19 with TRBJ2-5; no DNA check was done on the table's D call, TRBD2. The CDR3 is 14 amino acids long, termini counted. Per germline, CDR1 LNHDA and CDR2 SQIVND (reference sequence). CDR3 residues: CASNIVGGGNERFF.

This clonotype has only a few counts. The chain is built from TRBV7-9 and TRBJ2-7; D is unresolved. CDR3 size: 15 residues. Germline CDR1 and CDR2: SEHNR and FQNEAQ (reference sequence). The V gene lost 5 bases and the J gene lost 5 bases, with 19 bases spanning the gap. CDR3 loop: CASSPVPGKRDEQYF. The CDR3 nucleotides are TGTGCCAGCAGCCCTGTTCCTGGGAAACGGGACGAGCAGTACTTC.

Notes on this clonotype: The conserved phenylalanine or tryptophan is not found at the CDR3 terminus, so this likely reflects a read error. The chain joins TRBV24-1 to TRBJ1-1; D not resolved. The germline CDR1 and CDR2 sequences are KGHDR and SFDVKD. The V gene lost 2 bases and the J gene lost 1 base, with 7 bases spanning the gap. The CDR3 runs 14 residues. CDR3 coding DNA: TGTGCCACCAGTGATTCCATGCCGAACACTGAAGCTTTCCTT. Encoded protein: CATSDSMPNTEAFL.

Remarks on this clonotype: This may be a read error: a much more frequent sequence differs by one nucleotide. The chain uses TRBV30 and TRBJ2-5; D might be TRBD2 (6 bases). TRBJ2-1 explains the end of the DNA better; the J call may be wrong. CDR3 length equals 15 residues. CDR1 GTSNPN and CDR2 SVGIG come from the germline V gene (reference sequence). Here the CDR3 reads CAWSVRPGVLNEQFF. CDR3 coding DNA: TGTGCCTGGAGTGTAAGACCGGGAGTTCTCAATGAGCAGTTCTTC.

This clonotype was counted only a few times. The V gene is TRBV18, the J gene TRBJ1-3; D remains unclear. Germline assignment: CDR1 KGHSH and CDR2 LQKENI. CDR3 length: 15 residues. Trimming removed 4 bases from V and 0 bases from J, with 10 bases in between. The CDR3 loop is CASSLNTDSGNTIYF. The CDR3 DNA reads as TGTGCCAGCTCACTCAACACTGACTCTGGAAACACCATATATTTT.

The rearrangement links TRBV6-5 to TRBJ2-7, with TRBD2 matching 8 bases. Per germline, CDR1 MNHEY and CDR2 SVGAGI. The CDR3 covers 15 residues. V was pared by 1 base and J by 0 bases, with 2 bases of the junction left unmatched. This chain's CDR3 is CASSYWREDSYEQYF. In DNA form, the CDR3 reads TGTGCCAGCAGTTACTGGCGGGAGGACTCCTACGAGCAGTACTTC.

This clonotype occurred a few times. The DNA for the CDR3 is TGTGCCGGACCATTGGGACAGGGAGGGTCTGGGGCCAACGTCCTGACTTTC. Translated: CAGPLGQGGSGANVLTF. V usage is TRBV25-1 and J usage is TRBJ2-6; 9 positions match TRBD1. The length of the CDR3 is 17 residues. The junction had 12 bases not matched to a gene; V was cut back by 11 bases and J by 1 base. CDR1 is MGHDK and CDR2 is SYGVNS in the germline V gene.

There are many counts of this clonotype. The chain has TRBV15 and TRBJ2-3; the match to TRBD2 covers 8 bases. J lost 1 base, V lost 1 base, and 7 bases had no gene match. This CDR3 comprises 17 residues. The germline V gene encodes CDR1 LNHNV and CDR2 YYDKDF (reference sequence). CDR3 in DNA: TGTGCCACCAGCAGAGCCGGCACTAGCGGACGCACAGATACGCAGTATTTT. Amino acid sequence: CATSRAGTSGRTDTQYF.

The V and J genes are TRBV7-2 and TRBJ2-7; perhaps TRBD1 as D (5 bases). CDR3 size: 13 residues. Germline lookup yields CDR1 SGHTA and CDR2 FQGNSA. Between the trimmed V and J ends, which lost 1 base and 9 bases, there was a span of 13 bases. The CDR3 nucleotides read TGTGCCAGCAGCTTAGTCTCGGGTAGGGGGCAGTACTTC. It yields the protein CASSLVSGRGQYF.

This clonotype was seen at least ten times. V gene TRBV13 combines with J gene TRBJ2-5, with 7 nucleotides matching TRBD2. The junction had 18 bases not matched to a gene; V was cut back by 6 bases and J by 5 bases. CDR1 is PRHDT and CDR2 is FYEKMQ in the germline V gene (reference sequence). CDR3 length equals 17 residues. This chain's CDR3 is CASSRLRASGNFETQYF. CDR3 DNA sequence: TGTGCCAGCAGTCGCCTTAGGGCTAGCGGTAATTTTGAGACCCAGTACTTC.

The genes are TRBV3-1 and TRBJ1-4; D unresolved. CDR3 length: 14 amino acids. In germline, CDR1 is LGHDT, CDR2 YNNKEL (reference sequence). V was trimmed by 1 base and J by 7 bases, leaving 10 bases between them. The CDR3 DNA follows: TGTGCCAGCAGCCAAGGTTTCGACGGTGAAAAACTGTTTTTT. Translation: CASSQGFDGEKLFF.

This clonotype has a count of ten or more. The gene calls are TRBV11-2 and TRBJ1-6; D gene uncertain. CDR1 is SGHAT and CDR2 is FQNNGV in the germline V gene. V lost 1 base, J lost 8 bases, and 12 bases lay in between. CDR3 length equals 15 residues. The CDR3 loop reads CASSLGKGGHSPLHF. CDR3 nucleotides: TGTGCCAGCAGCTTAGGAAAAGGCGGGCATTCACCCCTCCACTTT.

There are many counts of this clonotype. The gene calls are TRBV28 and TRBJ2-7; 9 positions agree with TRBD1. Germline trimming cut 4 bases from V and 6 bases from J; bases unmatched to any gene: 7. Germline CDR1 is MDHEN and CDR2 is SYDVKM. The CDR3 loop spans 14 amino acids. The CDR3 coding sequence is TGTGCCAGCAGTTCCCCGGGACAGGGCTTCGAGCAGTACTTC. Its translation: CASSSPGQGFEQYF.

There are many counts of this clonotype. The chain couples TRBV11-2 to TRBJ2-5, with 9 bases that match TRBD2. V shed 2 bases, J shed 5 bases, and the junction held 6 bases outside the gene matches. This CDR3 spans 15 amino acids. The germline V gene encodes CDR1 SGHAT and CDR2 FQNNGV. The CDR3 reads CASSLWVAGVETQYF. The CDR3 coding sequence is TGTGCCAGCAGCTTATGGGTAGCGGGAGTGGAGACCCAGTACTTC.

About this clonotype: A much larger clone differs from this one at a single base, so this may be a read error. The rearrangement links TRBV28 to TRBJ2-5, with TRBD2 matching 8 bases. The DNA end is more similar to TRBJ2-1, so the J call may be wrong. The CDR3 spans 15 residues. Germline CDR1 MDHEN, CDR2 SYDVKM. This CDR3 is CASSFSSGGLGEQFF. The CDR3 region has the DNA TGTGCCAGCAGTTTTTCCAGCGGGGGTCTGGGGGAGCAGTTCTTC.

This clonotype was found a few times. The germline gene is not matched at one end of the junction; a read error may be the cause. The chain joins TRBV30 to TRBJ2-1; D perhaps matches TRBD2 (5 bases). CDR1 is GTSNPN and CDR2 is SVGIG in the germline V gene (reference sequence). The CDR3 length is 13 residues. This CDR3 is CAWINGIRNEHFF. As DNA, the CDR3 is TGTGCTTGGATAAACGGGATTCGTAATGAGCACTTCTTC.

This rearrangement joins TRBV2 to TRBJ1-4, with D uncertain. The CDR3 runs 16 residues. The germline V gene has CDR1 SNHLY and CDR2 FYNNEI. V gave up 8 bases and J gave up 8 bases, with 24 bases separating them. Written as DNA, the CDR3 is TGTGCCAGCCGGGCTTTGGCAACCGTCCTTAGGGAAAAACTGTTTTTT. Its translation is CASRALATVLREKLFF.

The chain's CDR3 is CASSLASGFGAPYEQYF. DNA for the CDR3: TGTGCCAGCAGCTTAGCGTCGGGATTCGGGGCCCCCTACGAGCAGTACTTC. The chain is built from TRBV7-9 and TRBJ2-7; either TRBD1 or TRBD2 may supply D (5 bases each). CDR3 length: 17 amino acids. V gave up 0 bases and J gave up 2 bases, with 17 bases separating them. The germline CDR1 and CDR2 sequences are SEHNR and FQNEAQ (reference sequence).

This clonotype was counted at least ten times. V and J are TRBV5-5 and TRBJ2-2; D may be TRBD1 (6 bases). This CDR3 is 12 amino acids long. The ends were cut back, 4 bases at V and 9 bases at J, with 10 bases in the middle. Germline-derived CDR1 and CDR2 are SGHKS and YYEKEE (reference sequence). The CDR3 sequence: CASSNQGRELFF. The DNA for the CDR3 is TGTGCCAGCAGCAACCAGGGGCGGGAGCTGTTTTTT.

Details on this clonotype: A far larger clone is just one base off, so this is likely a read error. V and J are TRBV4-2 and TRBJ2-3; D gene unclear. The J call could be wrong; TRBJ2-7 is a better fit for the DNA end. This CDR3 has 15 residues. Per germline, CDR1 LGHNA and CDR2 YNFKEQ. DNA for the CDR3: TGTGCCAGCAGGCAAGGGAAGCGCTCCGGCTACGAGCAGTACTTC. As protein: CASRQGKRSGYEQYF.

This clonotype was observed many times. The chain has TRBV12-3 or TRBV12-4 and TRBJ1-1, with D possibly being TRBD1 (6 bases). The germline V and J ends were trimmed by 5 bases and 8 bases, with 21 bases remaining between them. The CDR3 runs to 15 residues. CDR3 bases: TGTGCCAGCAGTAGCAGGGACATCCCTAAGGGGGAAGCTTTCTTT. It is translated as CASSSRDIPKGEAFF.

In this sample, this clonotype turned up many times. This chain joins TRBV12-3 or TRBV12-4 and TRBJ1-3, with D unclear. V lost 6 bases and J lost 0, with 9 bases in between. This CDR3 contains 14 residues. This chain's CDR3 is CASRPLISGNTIYF. CDR3 coding DNA: TGTGCCAGCAGACCCCTGATCTCTGGAAACACCATATATTTT.

This clonotype was detected ten times or more. V and J are TRBV5-1 and TRBJ2-5; the match to TRBD2 covers 7 bases. V was pared by 0 bases and J by 4 bases, with 3 bases of the junction left unmatched. Germline V gene lookup returns CDR1 SGHRS and CDR2 YFSETQ. The CDR3 length is 14 residues. For the CDR3, the DNA is TGCGCCAGCAGCTTGGTAGGCGGGAGAGAGACCCAGTACTTC. This encodes CASSLVGGRETQYF.